The 14 T cell receptor beta chains presented below share a single source sample, sequenced in a study of T cell clonality in common variable immunodeficiency. The study, taken as a whole, reports: Fewer deletions and N-nucleotide insertions were reportedly seen in common variable immunodeficiency TCR beta sequences.

Their cognate antigens are unknown. Sequenced by immunoSEQ multiplex PCR; TCRdb stores in-frame clones only, minus some. This sample has roughly 12,000 clones, each found more than once. Sequencing was carried out using peripheral blood mononuclear cells. The receptors shown here come from a human donor with common variable immunodeficiency.

The sample holds a few counts of this clone. The CDR3 end lies 3 residues beyond the end of the read and is filled in from the germline J gene. The rearrangement uses TRBV7-8 and TRBJ1-2; D possibly corresponds to TRBD1 (5 bases). This CDR3 comprises 16 residues. V lost 1 base and J lost 0, with 12 bases in between. The germline V gene encodes CDR1 SGHVS and CDR2 FQNEAQ. Partial CDR3 DNA: TGTGCCAGCAGCTTAGTTGCAGGGATTACTAACTATGGC. This translates into CASSLVAGITNYG. The whole CDR3 protein is CASSLVAGITNYGYTF.

Comments on this clone: The read is 3 residues too short to cover the CDR3 end, so that end is filled in from the germline J gene. This chain links TRBV7-9 with TRBJ2-5, with 8 bases identical to TRBD1. Germline V gives CDR1 SEHNR, CDR2 FQNEAQ (reference sequence). The CDR3 runs to 14 residues. V shed 5 bases and J 0 bases; nucleotides not matched to a gene: 2. The DNA read from the CDR3 is TGTGCCAGCAGCCGACAGGGGTACCAAGAGACC. Its protein is CASSRQGYQET. The complete CDR3 protein is CASSRQGYQETQYF.

This clone turned up a few times. The read finishes 3 residues shy of the CDR3 end, and the germline J gene is used to complete it. The rearrangement uses TRBV7-6 and TRBJ2-2; D is unclear. Between the trimmed V and J ends, which lost 4 bases and 0 bases, there was a span of 9 bases. The germline V gene encodes CDR1 SGHVS and CDR2 FNYEAQ. The CDR3 covers 15 residues. The CDR3: CASSSVVPNTGELFF. The CDR3 bases that were read are TGTGCCAGCAGCTCCGTCGTCCCGAACACCGGGGAG.

Only a few counts were recorded for this clone. The read terminates 3 residues ahead of where the CDR3 ends, so the germline J gene completes it. The chain carries TRBV6-1 and TRBJ2-3, with 14 bases fitting TRBD2. J gave up 4 bases and V 4 bases, and 1 base lay outside the gene matches. CDR1 and CDR2 from the germline V gene are MNHNS and SASEGT. The CDR3 contains 15 residues. The CDR3 region is CASSATSGGADTQYF. CDR3 DNA, as far as it was read: TGTGCCAGCAGTGCGACTAGCGGGGGGGCAGATACG.

As concerns this clone: The CDR3 goes on 3 residues after the read ends, and that part is filled in from the germline J gene. V gene TRBV6-1 combines with J gene TRBJ1-2, with unresolved D. Germline values: CDR1 MNHNS, CDR2 SASEGT. The V gene lost 2 bases and the J gene lost 1 base, with 20 bases spanning the gap. This CDR3 contains 18 residues. The CDR3 region is CASSERYGQFTYNYGYTF. The sequenced part of the CDR3 DNA is TGTGCCAGCAGTGAACGGTATGGGCAGTTTACTTATAACTATGGC.

With regard to this clone: Read coverage stops 3 residues before the CDR3 terminus; the germline J gene supplies the remainder. The chain couples TRBV5-1 to TRBJ1-3, with D tentatively TRBD1 (6 bases). The CDR3 extends over 19 amino acids. Germline CDR1 SGHRS, CDR2 YFSETQ. V shed 0 bases and J shed 3 bases, with 22 bases lying between them. The sequenced part of the CDR3 DNA is TGCGCCAGCAGCTTGGAAGGGAGGACAGCTAATATTGTTGGAAACACC. It yields the protein CASSLEGRTANIVGNT. In full, the CDR3 is CASSLEGRTANIVGNTIYF.

Concerning this clone: The read ends 3 residues shy of where the CDR3 ends; the end is completed using the germline J gene. The chain uses TRBV7-6 and TRBJ2-5; TRBD2 aligns across 9 bases. Germline CDR1 is SGHVS and CDR2 is FNYEAQ. J was trimmed by 2 bases and V by 1 base; bases with no gene match: 5. This CDR3 contains 16 residues. CDR3 DNA (partial): TGTGCCAGCAGCTTAGATCTAGCGGGGTCACAAGAGACC. Translated: CASSLDLAGSQET. The entire CDR3 is CASSLDLAGSQETQYF. The variable domain in full, with the rest retrieved from reference TRBV7-6 and TRBJ2-5, is GAGVSQSPRYKVTKRGQDVALRCDPISGHVSLYWYRQALGQGPEFLTYFNYEAQQDKSGLPNDRFSAERPEGSISTLTIQRTEQRDSAMYRCASSLDLAGSQETQYFGPGTRLLVL.

This clone was recorded at least ten times. Read coverage stops 3 residues before the CDR3 terminus; the germline J gene supplies the remainder. The rearrangement links TRBV30 to TRBJ1-1; D may be TRBD1 (6 bases). This CDR3 is 16 amino acids long. V dropped 8 bases and J dropped 0 bases, with 22 bases sitting between them. Germline V gene data show CDR1 as GTSNPN and CDR2 as SVGIG (reference sequence). Partial CDR3 DNA: TGTGCCGGGGGGGCGGACGGGGCAGGGCTGAACACTGAA. Its protein is CAGGADGAGLNTE. The entire CDR3 protein is CAGGADGAGLNTEAFF. Drawing the rest from reference TRBV30 and TRBJ1-1, the complete variable domain is SQTIHQWPATLVQPVGSPLSLECTVEGTSNPNLYWYRQAAGRGLQLLFYSVGIGQISSEVPQNLSASRPQDRQFILSSKKLLLSDSGFYLCAGGADGAGLNTEAFFGQGTRLTVV.

This clone was seen a few times. This chain's CDR3 is CASSQPQGFNTEAFF. Partial CDR3 DNA: TGTGCCAGCAGTCAACCCCAGGGGTTCAACACTGAA. The V gene is TRBV6-2 or TRBV6-3, the J gene TRBJ1-1, with D perhaps TRBD1 (6 bases). The CDR3 extends 3 residues past the end of the read, so its final part is completed from the germline J gene. Germline CDR1 and CDR2: MNHEY and SVGEGT. The CDR3 spans 15 residues. The V and J ends lost 5 bases and 2 bases respectively, with 15 bases between them.

This clone was found a few times. The read ends 3 residues shy of where the CDR3 ends; the end is completed using the germline J gene. The chain uses TRBV7-3 and TRBJ2-1, with 9 bases lining up with TRBD2. J was trimmed by 4 bases and V by 5 bases; bases with no gene match: 9. Germline V gives CDR1 SGHTA, CDR2 FQGTGA. The CDR3 contains 16 residues. This chain's CDR3 is CASSLVAGVGYNEQFF. The sequenced CDR3 bases are TGTGCCAGCAGCCTTGTAGCGGGGGTTGGGTACAATGAG. The full variable domain, rest sourced from reference TRBV7-3 and TRBJ2-1, is GAGVSQTPSNKVTEKGKYVELRCDPISGHTALYWYRQSLGQGPEFLIYFQGTGAADDSGLPNDRFFAVRPEGSVSTLKIQRTERGDSAVYLCASSLVAGVGYNEQFFGPGTRLTVL.

A remark on this clone: The read stops 3 residues short of the end of the CDR3; the missing end is completed from the germline J gene. This chain connects TRBV11-1 to TRBJ1-2; tentative D call: TRBD1 (5 bases). The CDR3 has 14 residues. Germline loops: CDR1 SGHAT, CDR2 FQDESV (reference sequence). V lost 5 bases and J lost 4, with 14 bases in between. The CDR3 here is CASSPRQTGYGYTF. CDR3 bases read: TGTGCCAGCAGCCCAAGACAGACCGGCTATGGC. The complete variable domain, with remaining parts taken from reference TRBV11-1 and TRBJ1-2, reads EAEVAQSPRYKITEKSQAVAFWCDPISGHATLYWYRQILGQGPELLVQFQDESVVDDSQLPKDRFSAERLKGVDSTLKIQPAELGDSAMYLCASSPRQTGYGYTFGSGTRLTVV.

This clone appeared a few times. The CDR3 goes on 3 residues after the read ends, and that part is filled in from the germline J gene. This chain links TRBV30 with TRBJ2-7; tentatively, D is TRBD2 (6 bases). The CDR3 loop spans 13 amino acids. The V end lost 4 bases, the J end lost 6 bases, and 16 bases lay between the germline ends. Germline CDR1 GTSNPN, CDR2 SVGIG (reference sequence). CDR3 in amino acids: CAWKEGASGEQYF. Partial CDR3 DNA: TGTGCCTGGAAGGAGGGCGCGTCTGGCGAG.

Concerning this clone: The read comes to an end 3 residues before the CDR3 does, leaving the germline J gene to fill in the end. The V gene is TRBV19, the J gene TRBJ1-1, with D possibly matching TRBD1 (5 bases). The CDR3 runs to 14 residues. The ends were cut back, 7 bases at V and 5 bases at J, with 17 bases in the middle. Germline V lookup: CDR1 LNHDA, CDR2 SQIVND (reference sequence). The sequenced CDR3 bases are TGTGCCAGTACTGGGGGGAGGCGGCTAACTGAA. It codes for CASTGGRRLTE. The full CDR3 is CASTGGRRLTEAFF. The whole variable domain, remainder taken from reference TRBV19 and TRBJ1-1, is DGGITQSPKYLFRKEGQNVTLSCEQNLNHDAMYWYRQDPGQGLRLIYYSQIVNDFQKGDIAEGYSVSREKKESFPLTVTSAQKNPTAFYLCASTGGRRLTEAFFGQGTRLTVV.

Turning to this clone: Read data end 3 residues before the CDR3 end; the end is taken from the germline J gene. This chain joins TRBV7-6 and TRBJ1-6; D unclear. Germline CDR1 is SGHVS and CDR2 is FNYEAQ. V shed 4 bases and J shed 8 bases, with 18 bases lying between them. There are 16 residues in the CDR3. Partial CDR3 DNA: TGTGCCAGCAGCTCTACGCTCCCGAACAGTTATTCACCC. Residues: CASSSTLPNSYSP. The full CDR3 protein is CASSSTLPNSYSPLHF.